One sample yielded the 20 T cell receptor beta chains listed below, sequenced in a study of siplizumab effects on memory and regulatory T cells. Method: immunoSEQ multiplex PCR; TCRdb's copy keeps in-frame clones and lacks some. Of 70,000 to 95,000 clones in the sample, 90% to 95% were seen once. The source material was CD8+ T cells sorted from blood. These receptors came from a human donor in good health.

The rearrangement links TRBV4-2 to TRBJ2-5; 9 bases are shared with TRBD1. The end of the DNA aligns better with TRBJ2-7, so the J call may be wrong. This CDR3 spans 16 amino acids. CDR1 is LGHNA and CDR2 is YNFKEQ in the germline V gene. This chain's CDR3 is CASSQQGQGKNYEQYF. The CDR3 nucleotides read TGTGCCAGCAGCCAACAAGGACAGGGGAAGAACTACGAGCAGTACTTC.

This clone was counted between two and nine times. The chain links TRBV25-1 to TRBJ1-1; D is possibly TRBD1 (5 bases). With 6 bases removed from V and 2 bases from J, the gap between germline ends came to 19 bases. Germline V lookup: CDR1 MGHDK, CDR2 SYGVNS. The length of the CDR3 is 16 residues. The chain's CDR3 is CASSPTEGQLNTEAFF. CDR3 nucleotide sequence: TGTGCCAGCAGCCCTACTGAGGGGCAGCTTAACACTGAAGCTTTCTTT.

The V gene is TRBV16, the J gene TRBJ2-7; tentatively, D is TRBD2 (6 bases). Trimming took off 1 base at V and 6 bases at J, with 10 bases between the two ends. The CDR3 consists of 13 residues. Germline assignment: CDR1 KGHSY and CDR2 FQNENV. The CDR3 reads CASSQWAGSEQYF. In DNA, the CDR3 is TGTGCCAGCAGCCAATGGGCGGGGAGCGAGCAGTACTTC.

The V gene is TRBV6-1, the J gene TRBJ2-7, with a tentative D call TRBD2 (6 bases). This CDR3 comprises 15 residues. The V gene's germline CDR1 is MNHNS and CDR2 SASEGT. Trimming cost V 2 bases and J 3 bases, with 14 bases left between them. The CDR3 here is CASSESQGLNYEQYF. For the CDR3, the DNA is TGTGCCAGCAGTGAATCGCAGGGACTGAACTACGAGCAGTACTTC.

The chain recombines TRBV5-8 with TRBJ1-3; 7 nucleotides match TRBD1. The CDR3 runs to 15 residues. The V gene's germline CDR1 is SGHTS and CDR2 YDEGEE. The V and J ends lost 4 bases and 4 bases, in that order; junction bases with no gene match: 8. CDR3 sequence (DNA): TGTGCCAGCAGCGCTACCAGGGGGTACGGAAACACCATATATTTT. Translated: CASSATRGYGNTIYF.

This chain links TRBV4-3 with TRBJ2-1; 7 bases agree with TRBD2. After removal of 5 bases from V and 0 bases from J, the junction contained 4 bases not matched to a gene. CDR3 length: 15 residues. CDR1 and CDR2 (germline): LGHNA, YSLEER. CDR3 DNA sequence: TGCGCCAGCAGCGACGGGGGGAGCTCCTACAATGAGCAGTTCTTC. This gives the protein CASSDGGSSYNEQFF.

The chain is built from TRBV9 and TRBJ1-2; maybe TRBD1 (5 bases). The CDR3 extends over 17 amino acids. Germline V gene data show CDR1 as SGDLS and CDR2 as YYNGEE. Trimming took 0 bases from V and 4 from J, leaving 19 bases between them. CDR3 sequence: CASSVDGGQGWIYGYTF. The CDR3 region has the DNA TGTGCCAGCAGCGTAGATGGCGGGCAGGGCTGGATCTATGGCTACACCTTC.

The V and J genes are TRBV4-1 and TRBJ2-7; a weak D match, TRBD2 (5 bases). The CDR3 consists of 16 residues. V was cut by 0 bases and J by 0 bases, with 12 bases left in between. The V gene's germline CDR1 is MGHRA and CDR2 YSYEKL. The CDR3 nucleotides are TGCGCCAGCAGCCAAGAATACTGGGAGATCTCCTACGAGCAGTACTTC. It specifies CASSQEYWEISYEQYF.

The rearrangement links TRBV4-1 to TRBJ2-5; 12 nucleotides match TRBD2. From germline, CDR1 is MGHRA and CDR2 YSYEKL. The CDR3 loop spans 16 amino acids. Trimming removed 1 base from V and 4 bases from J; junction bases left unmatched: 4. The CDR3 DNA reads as TGCGCCAGCAGCCAAGCACCGACTAGCGGGAGAGAGACCCAGTACTTC. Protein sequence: CASSQAPTSGRETQYF.

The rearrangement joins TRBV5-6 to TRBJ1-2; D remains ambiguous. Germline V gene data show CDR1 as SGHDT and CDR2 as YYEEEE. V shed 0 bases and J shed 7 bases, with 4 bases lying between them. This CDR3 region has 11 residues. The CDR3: CASSLASGYTF. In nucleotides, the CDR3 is TGTGCCAGCAGCTTGGCCTCTGGCTACACCTTC.

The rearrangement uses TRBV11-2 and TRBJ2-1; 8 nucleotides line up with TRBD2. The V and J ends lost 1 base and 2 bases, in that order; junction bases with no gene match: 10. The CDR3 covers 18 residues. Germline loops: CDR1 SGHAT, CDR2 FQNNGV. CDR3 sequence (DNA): TGTGCCAGCAGCTTAGTGTTCGGGGGGGGCGATCCCTACAATGAGCAGTTCTTC. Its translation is CASSLVFGGGDPYNEQFF.

CDR3 coding DNA: TGTGCCAGCAGCTTGGGAGGGGGCCCGATTTATGGCTACACCTTC. It specifies CASSLGGGPIYGYTF. The chain combines TRBV5-6 with TRBJ1-2; 7 positions agree with TRBD1. The CDR3 has 15 amino acids. CDR1 and CDR2 from the germline V gene are SGHDT and YYEEEE. After removal of 0 bases from V and 5 bases from J, the junction contained 7 bases not matched to a gene.

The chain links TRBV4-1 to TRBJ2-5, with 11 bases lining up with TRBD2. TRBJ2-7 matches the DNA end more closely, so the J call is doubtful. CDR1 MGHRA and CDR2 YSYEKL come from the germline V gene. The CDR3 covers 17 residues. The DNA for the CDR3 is TGCGCCAGCAGCCAAACTAGCGGGGGCCCCAATTCGTACGAGCAGTACTTC. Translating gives CASSQTSGGPNSYEQYF.

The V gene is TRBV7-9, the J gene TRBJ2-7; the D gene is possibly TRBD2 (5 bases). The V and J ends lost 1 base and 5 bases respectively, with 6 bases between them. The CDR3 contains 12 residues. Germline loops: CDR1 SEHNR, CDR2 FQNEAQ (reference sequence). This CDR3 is CASSLGRDEQYF. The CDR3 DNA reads TGTGCCAGCAGCTTAGGGCGGGACGAGCAGTACTTC.

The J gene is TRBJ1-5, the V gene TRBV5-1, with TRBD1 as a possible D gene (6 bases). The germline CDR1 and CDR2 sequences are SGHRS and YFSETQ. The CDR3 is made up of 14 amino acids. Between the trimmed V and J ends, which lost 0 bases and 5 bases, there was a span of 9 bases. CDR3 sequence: CASSLEAGDQPQHF. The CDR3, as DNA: TGCGCCAGCAGCTTGGAGGCAGGGGATCAGCCCCAGCATTTT.

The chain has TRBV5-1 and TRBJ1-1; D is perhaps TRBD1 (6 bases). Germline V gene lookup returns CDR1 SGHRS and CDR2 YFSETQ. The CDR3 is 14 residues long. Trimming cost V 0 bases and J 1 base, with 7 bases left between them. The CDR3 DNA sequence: TGCGCCAGCAGCTTGGACAGGGAGAACACTGAAGCTTTCTTT. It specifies CASSLDRENTEAFF. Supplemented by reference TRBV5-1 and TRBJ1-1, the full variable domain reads KAGVTQTPRYLIKTRGQQVTLSCSPISGHRSVSWYQQTPGQGLQFLFEYFSETQRNKGNFPGRFSGRQFSNSRSEMNVSTLELGDSALYLCASSLDRENTEAFFGQGTRLTVV.

The CDR3, as DNA: TGCACCAGCAGCCGAACCGCTGGTGCGGGGCAAGAGACCCAGTACTTC. This sequence encodes CTSSRTAGAGQETQYF. The chain recombines TRBV1 with TRBJ2-5; no DNA check was done on the table's D call, TRBD2. TRBV1 is designated a pseudogene. The CDR3 runs 16 residues.

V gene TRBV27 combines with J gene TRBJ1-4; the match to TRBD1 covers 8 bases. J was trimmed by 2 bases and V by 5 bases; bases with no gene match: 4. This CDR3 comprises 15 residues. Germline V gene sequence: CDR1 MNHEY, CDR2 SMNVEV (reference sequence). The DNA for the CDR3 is TGTGCCAGCAGTCCATGGACAGGGACTAATGAAAAACTGTTTTTT. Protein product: CASSPWTGTNEKLFF.

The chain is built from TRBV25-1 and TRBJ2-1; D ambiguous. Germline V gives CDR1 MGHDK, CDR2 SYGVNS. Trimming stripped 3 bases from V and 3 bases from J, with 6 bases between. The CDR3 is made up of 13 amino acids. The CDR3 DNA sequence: TGTGCCAGCAGTGAGCAGGTCTACAATGAGCAGTTCTTC. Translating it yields CASSEQVYNEQFF.

CDR3 sequence: CASSLGKGSYEQYF. The CDR3 bases are TGTGCCAGCAGCTTGGGTAAGGGCTCCTACGAGCAGTACTTC. V gene TRBV5-4 combines with J gene TRBJ2-7; unclear D gene. Trimming cost V 0 bases and J 0 bases, with 7 bases left between them. The CDR3 is 14 residues long. Germline values: CDR1 SGHNT, CDR2 YYREEE (reference sequence).